The 23 T cell receptor beta chains given below trace back to one sample, sequenced in a study of human T cells and chemical hapten exposure. Time point in this sample: patch test 3, about 24 weeks after DPC sensitization. Noted treatment: therapeutic diphenylcyclopropenone sensitization with weekly scalp DPC. TCRdb called the RACE reads again in MiXCR, with one record for every CDR3 protein. The table lists roughly 130,000 distinct CDR3 sequences, 11% of them singletons. The sequenced sample was whole blood, obtained in connection with sensitization to the hapten diphenylcyclopropenone (DPC). Receptor source: a woman in her fifties or sixties with alopecia areata. Some clones in this sample may be carry-over from other donors' samples.

This chain uses TRBV4-1 with TRBJ2-4, with 9 bases lining up with TRBD2. The CDR3 runs 15 residues. The junction had 6 bases not matched to a gene; V was cut back by 0 bases and J by 9 bases. Germline values: CDR1 MGHRA, CDR2 YSYEKL. CDR3 bases: TGCGCCAGCAGCCAAGATGGGCTAGCGGGGACCATTCAGTACTTC. It codes for CASSQDGLAGTIQYF.

This clonotype was seen only a few times. V is TRBV12-3 or TRBV12-4 and J is TRBJ1-3; D is uncertain. The CDR3 runs 15 residues. Trimming removed 7 bases from V and 1 base from J, with 14 bases in between. CDR3 DNA: TGTGCCAGCACCACTACGAGGGCGTCTGGAAACACCATATATTTT. Protein sequence: CASTTTRASGNTIYF.

CDR3 bases: TGTGCCAGCAGCTTCTCAAACTCTGGGGCCAACGTCCTGACTTTC. Protein: CASSFSNSGANVLTF. The gene calls are TRBV5-6 and TRBJ2-6, with D uncertain. Per germline, CDR1 SGHDT and CDR2 YYEEEE. V was pared by 2 bases and J by 0 bases, with 6 bases between. The CDR3 contains 15 residues.

This clonotype was found many times. The chain joins TRBV29-1 to TRBJ2-3; perhaps TRBD2 as D (6 bases). Deletions cut 8 bases from V and 6 bases from J, with 21 bases between. This CDR3 spans 14 amino acids. Looked up from germline, CDR1 is SQVTM and CDR2 is ANQGSEA. The CDR3 here is CSLKSGRDRDTQYF. CDR3 DNA sequence: TGCAGCTTAAAGAGCGGGCGCGACCGGGATACGCAGTATTTT.

This clonotype was counted at least ten times. The chain combines TRBV20-1 with TRBJ2-1; D perhaps matches TRBD1 (7 bases). V was cut by 5 bases and J by 5 bases, with 19 bases left in between. Germline lookup yields CDR1 DFQATT and CDR2 SNEGSKA (reference sequence). The CDR3 spans 15 residues. The DNA of the CDR3 is TGCAGTGCTCACCAGGGGGGCGGGACCCACAATGAGCAGTTCTTC. As protein: CSAHQGGGTHNEQFF.

This clonotype was seen a handful of times. The chain has TRBV29-1 and TRBJ1-1; D remains unclear. The CDR3 is 12 residues long. The germline V gene encodes CDR1 SQVTM and CDR2 ANQGSEA. For the CDR3, the DNA is TGCGGAGGAGGCAAGGGAACGACTGAAGCTTTCTTT. Its protein is CGGGKGTTEAFF.

The CDR3 DNA reads as TGTGCCAGCAGTCCCAAGGGACAGGGGGCACTACCCTACGAGCAGTACTTC. Translation gives CASSPKGQGALPYEQYF. The V call is TRBV12-3 or TRBV12-4, the J call TRBJ2-7; 12 nucleotides match TRBD1. The CDR3 sequence is 17 residues long. V was clipped by 5 bases and J by 2 bases; unmatched bases: 10.

This clonotype was seen many times. The V call is TRBV29-1, the J call TRBJ2-3; D is possibly TRBD1 or TRBD2 (5 bases each). Trimming pared 6 bases from V and 5 bases from J, leaving 15 bases between. The CDR3 has 13 residues. Germline V gene data show CDR1 as SQVTM and CDR2 as ANQGSEA. The CDR3: CSVERDPGDTQYF. CDR3 nucleotide sequence: TGCAGCGTCGAGAGGGACCCGGGAGATACGCAGTATTTT.

The CDR3 DNA follows: TGTGCCAGCAGCGGGCGGACTGAAGCTTTCTTT. Amino acids: CASSGRTEAFF. The chain couples TRBV7-9 to TRBJ1-1; D call uncertain. The CDR3 is made up of 11 amino acids. Trimming took 5 bases from V and 5 from J, leaving 6 bases between them. The germline V gene has CDR1 SEHNR and CDR2 FQNEAQ (reference sequence).

The rearrangement uses TRBV6-6 and TRBJ2-7; D may be TRBD2 (7 bases). The germline V gene has CDR1 MNHNY and CDR2 SVGAGI (reference sequence). The V end was cut by 2 bases, the J end by 7 bases, with 18 bases between. This CDR3 comprises 15 residues. The CDR3 DNA is TGTGCCAGCAGTTACGACCGGGGGGCGCTTGGGGAGCAGTACTTC. The encoded protein is CASSYDRGALGEQYF.

The chain recombines TRBV7-2 with TRBJ1-3; D call uncertain. The CDR3 covers 16 residues. CDR1 is SGHTA, CDR2 FQGNSA, per germline. Trimming left V 2 bases short and J 2 bases short, with 13 bases between. The CDR3 DNA sequence: TGTGCCAGCAGCTTAAGTTCCGCCTACCCTGGAAACACCATATATTTT. It encodes CASSLSSAYPGNTIYF. Supplemented by reference TRBV7-2 and TRBJ1-3, the full variable domain reads GAGVSQSPSNKVTEKGKDVELRCDPISGHTALYWYRQSLGQGLEFLIYFQGNSAPDKSGLPSDRFSAERTGGSVSTLTIQRTQQEDSAVYLCASSLSSAYPGNTIYFGEGSWLTVV.

The gene calls are TRBV12-3 or TRBV12-4 and TRBJ2-7; tentatively, D is TRBD2 (6 bases). Deletions cut 2 bases from V and 3 bases from J, with 11 bases between. The CDR3 sequence is 14 residues long. CDR3 sequence reads: CASSLTPGDYEQYF. CDR3 nucleotide sequence: TGTGCCAGCAGTTTAACCCCGGGGGACTACGAGCAGTACTTC.

This clonotype occurred many times. J is TRBJ2-1 and V is TRBV13; D tentatively fits TRBD1 or TRBD2 (7 bases each). The germline V gene has CDR1 PRHDT and CDR2 FYEKMQ (reference sequence). CDR3 length: 15 residues. The V end lost 5 bases, the J end lost 5 bases, and 16 bases lay between the germline ends. The CDR3 sequence: CASSVTGEGHNEQFF. The CDR3 nucleotides are TGTGCCAGCAGCGTAACAGGGGAGGGCCACAATGAGCAGTTCTTC.

The CDR3 loop is CASSFRVAGSTDTQYF. The CDR3 coding sequence is TGTGCCAGCAGCTTTCGAGTAGCGGGCAGCACAGATACGCAGTATTTT. This chain links TRBV9 with TRBJ2-3, with TRBD2 matching over 7 bases. Trimming removed 4 bases from V and 0 bases from J; junction bases left unmatched: 8. The CDR3 sequence is 16 residues long. Looked up from germline, CDR1 is SGDLS and CDR2 is YYNGEE.

This clonotype was observed a handful of times. The chain couples TRBV6-5 to TRBJ2-1, with 7 bases fitting TRBD1. CDR3 length: 13 amino acids. V was pared by 5 bases and J by 3 bases, with 1 base of the junction left unmatched. Germline values: CDR1 MNHEY, CDR2 SVGAGI. This chain's CDR3 is CASSNRGYNEQFF. CDR3 DNA: TGTGCCAGCAGTAACAGGGGCTACAATGAGCAGTTCTTC.

The chain couples TRBV15 to TRBJ2-3; possible D gene TRBD2, 6 bases. This CDR3 is 15 amino acids long. The germline CDR1 and CDR2 sequences are LNHNV and YYDKDF (reference sequence). Trimming stripped 0 bases from V and 2 bases from J, with 9 bases between. The DNA of the CDR3 is TGTGCCACCAGCAGAGAAGGAGGGAACACAGATACGCAGTATTTT. This codes for CATSREGGNTDTQYF.

V usage is TRBV5-1 and J usage is TRBJ2-2; unclear D gene. The CDR3 totals 16 residues. Germline CDR1 SGHRS, CDR2 YFSETQ. V was trimmed by 0 bases and J by 0 bases, leaving 9 bases between them. DNA for the CDR3: TGCGCCAGCAGCTTGGACGGTCCCGCGAACACCGGGGAGCTGTTTTTT. It translates to CASSLDGPANTGELFF.

This clonotype turned up a few times. The rearrangement joins TRBV6-5 to TRBJ2-7; no reliable D call. Trimming cost V 8 bases and J 2 bases, with 7 bases left between them. The CDR3 runs to 11 residues. Germline-derived CDR1 and CDR2 are MNHEY and SVGAGI. Here the CDR3 reads CASSGPYEQYF. The DNA of the CDR3 is TGTGCCAGCTCCGGCCCCTACGAGCAGTACTTC.

The chain joins TRBV28 to TRBJ2-7; 7 nucleotides match TRBD1. Germline V lookup: CDR1 MDHEN, CDR2 SYDVKM. V lost 2 bases, J lost 4 bases, and 11 bases stayed unmatched. The length of the CDR3 is 16 residues. The DNA of the CDR3 is TGTGCCAGCAGTTTACCACCCTACAGGGGTCCTTACGAGCAGTACTTC. Residues: CASSLPPYRGPYEQYF. Looking up the rest from reference TRBV28 and TRBJ2-7 gives the full variable domain: DVKVTQSSRYLVKRTGEKVFLECVQDMDHENMFWYRQDPGLGLRLIYFSYDVKMKEKGDIPEGYSVSREKKERFSLILESASTNQTSMYLCASSLPPYRGPYEQYFGPGTRLTVT.

There are many counts of this clonotype. This chain links TRBV20-1 with TRBJ2-1; 8 bases align to TRBD2. With V trimmed by 8 bases and J by 6 bases, 9 bases remained unmatched. Per germline, CDR1 DFQATT and CDR2 SNEGSKA (reference sequence). This CDR3 is 13 amino acids long. The DNA for the CDR3 is TGCAGTAGAATGGCGGGGGGAGGCAATGAGCAGTTCTTC. It translates to CSRMAGGGNEQFF.

In this sample, this clonotype turned up a few times. The gene calls are TRBV24-1 and TRBJ2-1; 7 bases are shared with TRBD1. The junction had 1 base not matched to a gene; V was cut back by 3 bases and J by 9 bases. Germline V CDR1 and CDR2: KGHDR, SFDVKD. This CDR3 is built from 12 residues. The CDR3 DNA sequence: TGTGCCACCAGTGATGGGGACAGTGAGCAGTTCTTC. This translates into CATSDGDSEQFF.

This clonotype came up a few times. This chain links TRBV27 with TRBJ1-1; D gene uncertain. CDR1 is MNHEY and CDR2 is SMNVEV in the germline V gene (reference sequence). Trimming stripped 5 bases from V and 0 bases from J, with 4 bases between. The CDR3 consists of 12 residues. The CDR3 spells CASSTVNTEAFF. The CDR3 nucleotides read TGTGCCAGCAGTACGGTGAACACTGAAGCTTTCTTT.

This clonotype was counted many times. The chain recombines TRBV27 with TRBJ2-1, with TRBD2 matching 11 bases. There are 15 residues in the CDR3. CDR1 is MNHEY and CDR2 is SMNVEV in the germline V gene (reference sequence). With 5 bases clipped from V and 1 base from J, the junction kept 1 base outside the gene matches. The CDR3 DNA sequence: TGTGCCAGCAGTCCTAGCGGGGGGTCCTACAATGAGCAGTTCTTC. Encoded protein: CASSPSGGSYNEQFF.